This T cell receptor (beta chain) came from a study of OX40 agonist ivuxolimab in advanced cancers. Study-level background: Patients with hepatocellular carcinoma, melanoma, renal cell or head and neck cancer made up the dose-escalation patients. Notes on the study in general: Nonresponders, in some cases, also had low normalized T-cell clonal expansion.

The repertoire was sequenced with immunoSEQ multiplex PCR; TCRdb's copy has only in-frame clones and lacks some. Of 50,000 to 75,000 clones in the sample, around 83% were seen once. A remark on this clone: The antigen is not known.

This TCR was sampled from an adult with an advanced solid tumor such as melanoma, head and neck, liver or kidney cancer. Specimen: CD4+ or CD8+ T cells sorted from blood, collected in a trial of the OX40 agonist ivuxolimab.

The CDR3 spells CASRQSSGNTIYF. CDR3 in DNA: TGTGCCAGTCGACAGTCCTCTGGAAACACCATATATTTT. The rearrangement links TRBV6-5 to TRBJ1-3; the D gene is possibly TRBD1 (5 bases). Germline loops: CDR1 MNHEY, CDR2 SVGAGI. Trimming stripped 9 bases from V and 0 bases from J, with 9 bases between. This CDR3 has 13 amino acids.